This record looks at one TCR beta chain sequence and its context. What it recognizes is unknown. TCRdb's table, derived via immunoSEQ multiplex PCR, lists solely in-frame clones and lacks some. The sample includes tens of thousands of clones, roughly 90% of them seen just once. This record comes from a study of T cells in localized non-small cell lung cancer. Findings of the study overall: In uninvolved adjacent lung, T cell clonality reached its highest value, exceeding tumor.

This CDR3 has 14 amino acids. Germline CDR1 and CDR2: MNHNS and SASEGT. Trimming stripped 7 bases from V and 4 bases from J, with 16 bases between. V and J are TRBV6-1 and TRBJ1-1, with D possibly TRBD1 on 6 matching bases. This clonotype was obtained from a woman aged 40-75 years with stage I lung adenocarcinoma. The sequencing used peripheral blood, collected before any cancer treatment. This chain's CDR3 is CASIRGGGTTEAFF. In DNA, the CDR3 is TGTGCCAGCATTAGGGGGGGAGGAACCACTGAAGCTTTCTTT.